The rows below give T cell receptor beta chains drawn from one sample of a study of CD8 T cells in ankylosing spondylitis. TCRdb itself ran the 5' RACE reads through MiXCR, one entry per CDR3 protein. The sample records 470,000 or so distinct CDR3 sequences, 26% being singletons. Sequences were obtained from blood, either unsorted or a sorted T cell fraction (not recorded which). The receptors shown here come from a male donor with ankylosing spondylitis. Both conserved end residues are part of each CDR3. The D gene is left open where the match is weak. Expanded clones are given a class, and other clones once, few, many or no size at all.

j_call: TRBJ1-5
clone_size: few
v_call: TRBV18
d_call: TRBD1
cdr3_length: 15
cdr3_nt: TGTGCCAGCTCCGGGGGAGGACAGGGGTTCGAGCCCCAGCATTTT
cdr3_aa: CASSGGGQGFEPQHF

j_call: TRBJ2-1
clone_size: -
v_call: TRBV6-1
d_call: -
cdr3_length: 13
cdr3_nt: TGTGCCAGCAGTGAAGGGACGGCAACTGAGCAGTTCTTC
cdr3_aa: CASSEGTATEQFF

j_call: TRBJ1-2
clone_size: -
v_call: TRBV5-5
d_call: -
cdr3_length: 12
cdr3_nt: TGTGCCAGCAGCTTGGACCCTTCCGGCTACACCTTC
cdr3_aa: CASSLDPSGYTF

j_call: TRBJ2-1
clone_size: few
v_call: TRBV7-9
d_call: -
cdr3_length: 12
cdr3_nt: TGTGCCAGCAGCCCAGACTTGGCAGGGACGTTCTTC
cdr3_aa: CASSPDLAGTFF

j_call: TRBJ2-3
clone_size: many
v_call: TRBV20-1
d_call: -
cdr3_length: 10
cdr3_nt: TGCAGTGCCGGCGCGTTAACGCAGTATTTT
cdr3_aa: CSAGALTQYF

j_call: TRBJ1-5
clone_size: many
v_call: TRBV10-3
d_call: -
cdr3_length: 16
cdr3_nt: TGTGCCATCAGTGAGTGGGGAAGGGACAAGAATCAGCCCCAGCATTTT
cdr3_aa: CAISEWGRDKNQPQHF

j_call: TRBJ2-3
clone_size: -
v_call: TRBV11-2
d_call: -
cdr3_length: 13
cdr3_nt: TGTGCCAGCAGCGCGACGACTAGTGTGACGCAGTATTTT
cdr3_aa: CASSATTSVTQYF

j_call: TRBJ2-1
clone_size: few
v_call: TRBV7-8
d_call: -
cdr3_length: 14
cdr3_nt: TGTGCCAGCAGCGCGACGACTGGTTACAATGAGCAGTTCTTC
cdr3_aa: CASSATTGYNEQFF

j_call: TRBJ2-1
clone_size: -
v_call: TRBV7-7
d_call: TRBD2
cdr3_length: 16
cdr3_nt: TGTGCCAGCAGCTCCACTAGCGGGAGTCGGTACAATGAGCAGTTCTTC
cdr3_aa: CASSSTSGSRYNEQFF

j_call: TRBJ2-1
clone_size: -
v_call: TRBV20-1
d_call: -
cdr3_length: 16
cdr3_nt: TGCAGTGCTGCTTACGGACCCCTGAGCTCCTACAATGAGCAGTTCTTC
cdr3_aa: CSAAYGPLSSYNEQFF

j_call: TRBJ2-5
clone_size: few
v_call: TRBV5-1
d_call: TRBD2
cdr3_length: 16
cdr3_nt: TGCGCCAGCAGCCTAGGACTAGCGGGAGTGTTGGAGACCCAGTACTTC
cdr3_aa: CASSLGLAGVLETQYF

j_call: TRBJ2-1
clone_size: many
v_call: TRBV12-3/TRBV12-4
d_call: -
cdr3_length: 14
cdr3_nt: TGTGCCAGCAGAGAGGCGGATCACAACAATGAGCAGTTCTTC
cdr3_aa: CASREADHNNEQFF

j_call: TRBJ2-5
clone_size: -
v_call: TRBV20-1
d_call: TRBD2
cdr3_length: 15
cdr3_nt: TGCAGTGCTTGGACTAGCGGGAGGGCCGATGAGACCCAGTACTTC
cdr3_aa: CSAWTSGRADETQYF

j_call: TRBJ2-1
clone_size: -
v_call: TRBV20-1
d_call: TRBD2
cdr3_length: 15
cdr3_nt: TGCAGTGCTAGAGATCGGGACTACCCCTACAATGAGCAGTTCTTC
cdr3_aa: CSARDRDYPYNEQFF

j_call: TRBJ2-1
clone_size: -
v_call: TRBV4-2
d_call: TRBD2
cdr3_length: 19
cdr3_nt: TGTGCCAGCAGCCAAGATAGCCTGATCGGGACTAGGATAAAAAATGAGCAGTTCTTC
cdr3_aa: CASSQDSLIGTRIKNEQFF